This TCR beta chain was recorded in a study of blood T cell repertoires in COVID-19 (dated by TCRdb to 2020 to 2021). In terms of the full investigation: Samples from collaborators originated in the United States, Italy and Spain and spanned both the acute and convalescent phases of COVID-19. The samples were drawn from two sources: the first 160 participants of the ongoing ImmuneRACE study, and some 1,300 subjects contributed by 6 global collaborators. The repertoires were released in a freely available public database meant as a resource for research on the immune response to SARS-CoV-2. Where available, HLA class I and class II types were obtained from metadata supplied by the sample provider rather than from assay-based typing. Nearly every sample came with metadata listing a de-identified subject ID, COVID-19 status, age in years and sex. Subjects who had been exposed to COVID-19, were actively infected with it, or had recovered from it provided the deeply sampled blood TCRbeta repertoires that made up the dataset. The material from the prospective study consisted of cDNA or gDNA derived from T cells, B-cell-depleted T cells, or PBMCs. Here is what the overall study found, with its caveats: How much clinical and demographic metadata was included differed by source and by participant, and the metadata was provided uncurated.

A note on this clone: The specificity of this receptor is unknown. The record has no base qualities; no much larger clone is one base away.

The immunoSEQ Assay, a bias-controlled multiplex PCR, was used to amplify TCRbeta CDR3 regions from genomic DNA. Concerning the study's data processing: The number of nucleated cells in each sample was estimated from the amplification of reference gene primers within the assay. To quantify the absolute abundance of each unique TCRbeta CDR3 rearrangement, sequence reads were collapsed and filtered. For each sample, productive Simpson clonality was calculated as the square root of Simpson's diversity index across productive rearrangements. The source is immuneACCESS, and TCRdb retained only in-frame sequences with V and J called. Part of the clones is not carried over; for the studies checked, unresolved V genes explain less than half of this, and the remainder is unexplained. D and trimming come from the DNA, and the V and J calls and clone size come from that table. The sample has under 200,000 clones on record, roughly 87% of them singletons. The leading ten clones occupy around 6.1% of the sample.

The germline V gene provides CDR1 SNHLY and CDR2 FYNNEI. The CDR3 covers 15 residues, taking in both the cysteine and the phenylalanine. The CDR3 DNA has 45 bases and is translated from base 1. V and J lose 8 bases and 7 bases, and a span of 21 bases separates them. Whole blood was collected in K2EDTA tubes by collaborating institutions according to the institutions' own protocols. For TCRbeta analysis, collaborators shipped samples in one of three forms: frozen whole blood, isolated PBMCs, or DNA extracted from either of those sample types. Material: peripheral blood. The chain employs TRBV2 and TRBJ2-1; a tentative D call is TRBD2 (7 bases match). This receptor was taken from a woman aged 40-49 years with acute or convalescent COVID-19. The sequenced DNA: TGTGCCAGCTTGGGAAGGGGGGGCCCGAAGAATGAGCAGTTCTTC. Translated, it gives CASLGRGGPKNEQFF.